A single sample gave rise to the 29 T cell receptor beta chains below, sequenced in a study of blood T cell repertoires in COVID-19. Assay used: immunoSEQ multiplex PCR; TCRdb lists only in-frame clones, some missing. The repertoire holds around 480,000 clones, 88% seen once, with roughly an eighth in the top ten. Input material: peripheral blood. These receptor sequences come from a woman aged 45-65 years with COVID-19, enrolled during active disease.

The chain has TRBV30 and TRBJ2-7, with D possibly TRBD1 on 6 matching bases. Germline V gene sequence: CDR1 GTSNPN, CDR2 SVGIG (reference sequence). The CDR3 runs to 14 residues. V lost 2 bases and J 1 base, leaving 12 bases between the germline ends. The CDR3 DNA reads TGTGCCTGGAGTTCTCTGGACAGTTCCTACGAGCAGTACTTC. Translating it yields CAWSSLDSSYEQYF.

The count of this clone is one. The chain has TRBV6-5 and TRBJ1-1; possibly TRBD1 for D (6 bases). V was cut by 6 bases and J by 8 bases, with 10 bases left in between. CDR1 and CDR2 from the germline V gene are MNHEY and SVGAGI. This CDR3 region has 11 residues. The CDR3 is CASRSGTEAFF. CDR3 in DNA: TGTGCCAGCAGGTCAGGGACAGAAGCTTTCTTT.

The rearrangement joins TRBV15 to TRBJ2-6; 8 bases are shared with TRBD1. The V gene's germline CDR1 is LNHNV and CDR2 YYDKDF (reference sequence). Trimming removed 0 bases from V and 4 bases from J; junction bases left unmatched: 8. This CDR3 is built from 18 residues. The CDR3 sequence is CATSREGRGRGGANVLTF. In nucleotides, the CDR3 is TGTGCCACCAGCAGAGAAGGCAGGGGGCGAGGAGGGGCCAACGTCCTGACTTTC.

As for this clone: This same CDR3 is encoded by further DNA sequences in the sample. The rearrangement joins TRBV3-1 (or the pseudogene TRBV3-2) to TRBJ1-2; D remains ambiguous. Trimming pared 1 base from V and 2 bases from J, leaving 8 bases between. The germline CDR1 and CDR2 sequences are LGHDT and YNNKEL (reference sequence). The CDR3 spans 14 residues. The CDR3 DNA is TGTGCCAGCAGCCAAGGGGCAGCCAACTATGGCTACACCTTC. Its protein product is CASSQGAANYGYTF.

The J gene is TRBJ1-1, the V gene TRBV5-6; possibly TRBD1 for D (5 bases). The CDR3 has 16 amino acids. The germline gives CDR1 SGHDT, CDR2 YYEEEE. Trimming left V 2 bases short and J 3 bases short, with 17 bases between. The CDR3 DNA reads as TGTGCCAGCAGCTTTACTACGCGCGGGGGGTACACTGAAGCTTTCTTT. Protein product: CASSFTTRGGYTEAFF.

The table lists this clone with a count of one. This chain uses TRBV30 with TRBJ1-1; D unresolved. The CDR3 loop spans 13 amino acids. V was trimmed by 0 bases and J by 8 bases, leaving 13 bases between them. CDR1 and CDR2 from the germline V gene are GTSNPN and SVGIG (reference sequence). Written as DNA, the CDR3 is TGTGCCTGGAGTGTAGAGAGATTACTCGAAGCTTTCTTT. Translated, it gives CAWSVERLLEAFF. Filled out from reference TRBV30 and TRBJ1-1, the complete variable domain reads SQTIHQWPATLVQPVGSPLSLECTVEGTSNPNLYWYRQAAGRGLQLLFYSVGIGQISSEVPQNLSASRPQDRQFILSSKKLLLSDSGFYLCAWSVERLLEAFFGQGTRLTVV.

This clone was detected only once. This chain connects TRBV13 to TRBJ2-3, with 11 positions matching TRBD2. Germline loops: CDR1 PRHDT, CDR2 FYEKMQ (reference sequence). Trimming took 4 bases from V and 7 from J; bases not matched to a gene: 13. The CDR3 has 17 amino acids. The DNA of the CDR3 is TGTGCCAGCAGCTCCCGTCTAACTAGCGGGGGCCCGTATACGCAGTATTTT. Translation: CASSSRLTSGGPYTQYF.

The CDR3, as DNA: TGTGCCAGCAGCTTAGGGACAGGGACTGGAAACACCATATATTTT. It is translated as CASSLGTGTGNTIYF. The chain links TRBV7-8 to TRBJ1-3; 8 bases are shared with TRBD1. The germline CDR1 and CDR2 sequences are SGHVS and FQNEAQ. This CDR3 region has 15 residues. The V gene end was trimmed by 1 base and the J gene end by 2 bases; junction bases not matched to a gene: 1.

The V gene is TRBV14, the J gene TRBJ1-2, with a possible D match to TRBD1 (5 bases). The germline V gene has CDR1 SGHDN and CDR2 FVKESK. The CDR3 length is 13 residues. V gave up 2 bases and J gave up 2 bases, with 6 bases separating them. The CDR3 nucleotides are TGTGCCAGCAGCCAAAGGGGAAACTATGGCTACACCTTC. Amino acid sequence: CASSQRGNYGYTF.

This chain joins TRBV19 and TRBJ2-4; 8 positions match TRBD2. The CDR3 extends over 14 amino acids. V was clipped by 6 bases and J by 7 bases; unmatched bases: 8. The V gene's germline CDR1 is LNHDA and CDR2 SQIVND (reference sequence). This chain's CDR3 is CASRAGGDGNIQYF. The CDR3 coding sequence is TGTGCCAGTAGGGCCGGGGGGGACGGCAACATTCAGTACTTC.

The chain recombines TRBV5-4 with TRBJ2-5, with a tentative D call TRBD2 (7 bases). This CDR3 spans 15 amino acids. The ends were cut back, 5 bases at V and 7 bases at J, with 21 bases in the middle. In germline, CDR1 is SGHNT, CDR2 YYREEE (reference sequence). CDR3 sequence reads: CASRPWGGPIGTQYF. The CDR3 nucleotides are TGTGCCAGCAGACCCTGGGGGGGGCCCATAGGGACCCAGTACTTC.

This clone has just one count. The CDR3 sequence: CAWSVRESNFYGYTF. The CDR3 DNA reads as TGTGCCTGGAGTGTACGGGAGTCGAACTTCTATGGCTACACCTTC. This chain connects TRBV30 to TRBJ1-2; D is ambiguous. Trimming removed 0 bases at V and 4 bases at J, with 15 bases between. Germline values: CDR1 GTSNPN, CDR2 SVGIG (reference sequence). This CDR3 is 15 amino acids long. The full variable domain, rest sourced from reference TRBV30 and TRBJ1-2, is SQTIHQWPATLVQPVGSPLSLECTVEGTSNPNLYWYRQAAGRGLQLLFYSVGIGQISSEVPQNLSASRPQDRQFILSSKKLLLSDSGFYLCAWSVRESNFYGYTFGSGTRLTVV.

The CDR3: CASSPGTGPDYGYTF. CDR3 in DNA: TGTGCCAGCAGTCCTGGGACAGGGCCCGACTATGGCTACACCTTC. The rearrangement uses TRBV28 and TRBJ1-2; 9 bases line up with TRBD1. V trimming: 5 bases; J trimming: 3 bases; junction bases outside the gene matches: 7. This CDR3 comprises 15 residues. From germline, CDR1 is MDHEN and CDR2 SYDVKM.

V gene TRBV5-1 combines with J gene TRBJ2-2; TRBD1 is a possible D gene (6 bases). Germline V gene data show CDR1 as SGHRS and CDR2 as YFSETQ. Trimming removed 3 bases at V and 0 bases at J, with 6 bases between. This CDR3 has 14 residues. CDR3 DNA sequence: TGCGCCAGCAGCTCAGGGGCGAACACCGGGGAGCTGTTTTTT. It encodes CASSSGANTGELFF.

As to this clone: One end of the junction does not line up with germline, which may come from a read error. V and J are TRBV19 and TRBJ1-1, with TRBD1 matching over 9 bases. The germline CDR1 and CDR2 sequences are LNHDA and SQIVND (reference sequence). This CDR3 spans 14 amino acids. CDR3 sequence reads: CACRLDRGRTEAFF. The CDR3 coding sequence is TGTGCCTGTAGATTGGACAGGGGCCGCACTGAAGCTTTCTTT.

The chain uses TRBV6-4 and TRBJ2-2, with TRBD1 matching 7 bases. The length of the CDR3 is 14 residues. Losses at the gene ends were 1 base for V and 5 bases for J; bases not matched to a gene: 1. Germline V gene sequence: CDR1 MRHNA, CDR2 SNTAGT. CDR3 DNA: TGTGCCAGCAGTGACTTGACAGGGACCGGGGAGCTGTTTTTT. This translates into CASSDLTGTGELFF.

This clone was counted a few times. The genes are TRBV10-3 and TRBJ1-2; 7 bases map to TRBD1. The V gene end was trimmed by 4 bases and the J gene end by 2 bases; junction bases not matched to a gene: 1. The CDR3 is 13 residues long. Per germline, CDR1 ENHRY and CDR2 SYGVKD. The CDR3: CAISADRNYGYTF. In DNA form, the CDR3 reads TGTGCCATCAGTGCGGACAGGAACTATGGCTACACCTTC.

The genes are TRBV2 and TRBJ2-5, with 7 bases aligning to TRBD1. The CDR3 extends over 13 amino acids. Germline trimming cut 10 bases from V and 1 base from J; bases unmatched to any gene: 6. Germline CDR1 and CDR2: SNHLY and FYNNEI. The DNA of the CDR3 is TGTGCCACAAGCCGGGACAGCCAAGAGACCCAGTACTTC. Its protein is CATSRDSQETQYF.

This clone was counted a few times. The CDR3 is CASSFRQGSYEQYF. CDR3 bases: TGTGCCAGCAGCTTTCGACAGGGGTCCTACGAGCAGTACTTC. V is TRBV5-4 and J is TRBJ2-7; 8 bases match TRBD1. Trimming removed 2 bases from V and 1 base from J; junction bases left unmatched: 2. CDR1 is SGHNT, CDR2 YYREEE, per germline (reference sequence). The CDR3 contains 14 residues.

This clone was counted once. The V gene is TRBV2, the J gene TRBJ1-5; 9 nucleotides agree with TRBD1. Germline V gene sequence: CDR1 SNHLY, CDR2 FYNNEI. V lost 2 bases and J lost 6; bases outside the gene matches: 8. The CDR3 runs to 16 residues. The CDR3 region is CASSEWATGGRQPQHF. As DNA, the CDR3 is TGTGCCAGCAGTGAATGGGCTACAGGGGGCCGTCAGCCCCAGCATTTT.

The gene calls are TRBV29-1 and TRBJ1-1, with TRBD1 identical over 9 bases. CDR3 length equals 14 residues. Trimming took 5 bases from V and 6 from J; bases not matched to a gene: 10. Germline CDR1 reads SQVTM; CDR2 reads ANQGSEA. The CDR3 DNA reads TGCAGCGTTCCTCCGGGACAGGGATTCTCTGAAGCTTTCTTT. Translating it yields CSVPPGQGFSEAFF.

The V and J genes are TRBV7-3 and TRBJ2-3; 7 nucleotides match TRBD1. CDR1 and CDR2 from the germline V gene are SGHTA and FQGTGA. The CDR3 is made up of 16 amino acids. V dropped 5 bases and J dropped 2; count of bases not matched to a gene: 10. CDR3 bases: TGTGCCAGCAGCGTTACCGGGACAGCTAACACAGATACGCAGTATTTT. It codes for CASSVTGTANTDTQYF.

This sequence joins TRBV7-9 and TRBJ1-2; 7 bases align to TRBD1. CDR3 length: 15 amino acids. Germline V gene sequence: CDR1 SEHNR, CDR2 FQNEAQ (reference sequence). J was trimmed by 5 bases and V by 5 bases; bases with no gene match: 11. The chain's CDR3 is CASSLTTGTVYGYTF. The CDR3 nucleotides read TGTGCCAGCAGCCTCACGACAGGGACGGTATATGGCTACACCTTC.

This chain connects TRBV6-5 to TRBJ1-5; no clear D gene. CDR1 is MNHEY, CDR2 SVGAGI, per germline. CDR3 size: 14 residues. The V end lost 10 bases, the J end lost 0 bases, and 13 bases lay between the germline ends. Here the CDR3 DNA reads TGTGCCATCTCCGGCGGGAATAGCAATCAGCCCCAGCATTTT. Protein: CAISGGNSNQPQHF.

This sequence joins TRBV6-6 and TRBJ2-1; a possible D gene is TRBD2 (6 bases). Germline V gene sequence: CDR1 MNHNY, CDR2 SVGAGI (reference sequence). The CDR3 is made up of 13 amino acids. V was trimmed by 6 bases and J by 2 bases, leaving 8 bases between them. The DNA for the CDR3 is TGTGCCAGCAGCGGGACTGCCTACAATGAGCAGTTCTTC. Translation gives CASSGTAYNEQFF.

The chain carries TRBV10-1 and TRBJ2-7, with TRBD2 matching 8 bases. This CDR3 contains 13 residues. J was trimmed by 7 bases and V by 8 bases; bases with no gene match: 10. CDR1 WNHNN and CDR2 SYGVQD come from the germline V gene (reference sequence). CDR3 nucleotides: TGCGCCAGCCGGGAGGGGCCGCAGCGTGAGCAGTACTTC. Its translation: CASREGPQREQYF.

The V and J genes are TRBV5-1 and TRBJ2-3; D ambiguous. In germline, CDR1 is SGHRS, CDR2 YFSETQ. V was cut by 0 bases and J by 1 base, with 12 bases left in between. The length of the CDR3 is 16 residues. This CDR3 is CASSLGIQPGTDTQYF. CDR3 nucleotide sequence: TGCGCCAGCAGCTTGGGAATACAGCCGGGCACAGATACGCAGTATTTT.

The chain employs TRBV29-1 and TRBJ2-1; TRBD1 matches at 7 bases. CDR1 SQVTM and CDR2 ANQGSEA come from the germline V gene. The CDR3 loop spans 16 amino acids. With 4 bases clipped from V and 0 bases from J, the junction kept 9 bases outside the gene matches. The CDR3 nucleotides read TGCAGCGTTGGAGGGGGCGCTGTGAGCTCCTACAATGAGCAGTTCTTC. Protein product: CSVGGGAVSSYNEQFF.

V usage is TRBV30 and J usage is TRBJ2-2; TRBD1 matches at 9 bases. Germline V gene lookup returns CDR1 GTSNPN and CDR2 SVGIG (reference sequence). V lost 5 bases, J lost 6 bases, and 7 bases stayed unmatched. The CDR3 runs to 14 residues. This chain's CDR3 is CAWAQGARAGELFF. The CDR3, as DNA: TGTGCCTGGGCACAGGGGGCGAGGGCCGGGGAGCTGTTTTTT.